This TCR beta chain was documented in a study of siplizumab effects on memory and regulatory T cells. Clones were read by immunoSEQ multiplex PCR, and TCRdb kept only the in-frame ones, dropping some. The data hold approximately 50,000 clones, with over 85% observed a single time. Regarding this clone: Its antigen is unknown.

The study, taken as a whole, reports: Proliferating clones, CD4+ or CD8+, lacked an assignable naive or memory phenotype in roughly 75-95% of cases. The authors mapped only a minor fraction of alloreactive clones to unstimulated subsets. The study found that siplizumab significantly reduced alloreactive sequences traceable to unstimulated CD4+ memory cells.

Germline CDR1 reads SGHRS; CDR2 reads YFSETQ. The V end lost 0 bases, the J end lost 4 bases, and 13 bases lay between the germline ends. The CDR3 runs to 15 residues. This receptor was obtained from a human donor in good health. The gene calls are TRBV5-1 and TRBJ1-2; D might be TRBD1 (6 bases). Input material: CD8+ T cells sorted from blood. Here the CDR3 DNA reads TGCGCCAGCAGCTTGGCCCGGGGGCCCTCCTATGGCTACACCTTC. Amino acids: CASSLARGPSYGYTF.